The sample holds a few counts of the clone carrying this TCR beta chain. As yet, its antigen is unknown. These data are taken from a study of CD8+ T cells in alopecia areata. Study conclusions and caveats: Elevated clonality characterized lesional scalp relative to normal scalp, particularly in alopecia totalis/universalis. Clarity of TCR sharing across patients fell short of that in mice, possibly HLA-related.

Collected material from alopecia areata patients comprised lesional scalp punch biopsies and peripheral blood. Sorting of CD4+ and CD8+ T cells was performed on PBMCs. Once RNA had been extracted, it was reverse transcribed into cDNA to act as the sequencing template. The method was immunoSEQ multiplex PCR; TCRdb's version includes in-frame clones alone and lacks a portion of them. The sample lists roughly 140,000 clones, 51% seen once, with approximately 0.99% in the top ten. The input for sequencing was CD4+ T cells sorted from blood, taken at week 0. This sequence originates from a human donor with alopecia areata.

CDR3 nucleotides: TGTGCCAGCAGCAGCGGGACAGGGAATGGCTACACCTTC. Protein product: CASSSGTGNGYTF. V usage is TRBV7-2 and J usage is TRBJ1-2, with 9 bases matching TRBD1. Germline V gives CDR1 SGHTA, CDR2 FQGNSA. J gave up 6 bases and V 5 bases, and 4 bases lay outside the gene matches. The CDR3 extends over 13 amino acids.